The 17 T cell receptor beta chains below come from one sample, sequenced in a study of cytomegalovirus exposure and HLA in healthy donors. With 60 Vbeta and 13 Jbeta primers, the PCR was carried out. Profiled with immunoSEQ multiplex PCR; TCRdb holds only in-frame clones, not every one. The sample has roughly 96,000 clones; roughly 79% are singletons. The sequencing input was PBMCs. The receptors originated from a woman aged 70-85 years in good health and CMV-seropositive.

V usage is TRBV30 and J usage is TRBJ2-7; 8 nucleotides align to TRBD2. Germline V gene sequence: CDR1 GTSNPN, CDR2 SVGIG (reference sequence). The CDR3 is 16 residues long. V lost 2 bases, J lost 4 bases, and 13 bases stayed unmatched. CDR3 amino acids: CAWSPGLAETLYEQYF. Written as DNA, the CDR3 is TGTGCCTGGAGTCCCGGACTAGCAGAAACCCTTTACGAGCAGTACTTC.

CDR3 DNA sequence: TGTGCCAGCAGTTATCCAGTTTCCGCTGAGCAGTTCTTC. Amino acids: CASSYPVSAEQFF. V is TRBV6-6 and J is TRBJ2-1, with D unresolved. V lost 3 bases to trimming and J lost 9 bases, with 12 bases between them. Germline V gives CDR1 MNHNY, CDR2 SVGAGI (reference sequence). The CDR3 spans 13 residues.

V is TRBV10-1 and J is TRBJ2-3; D possibly corresponds to TRBD1 (5 bases). The germline V and J ends were trimmed by 6 bases and 14 bases, with 9 bases remaining between them. This CDR3 is built from 9 residues. Germline loops: CDR1 WNHNN, CDR2 SYGVQD (reference sequence). CDR3 sequence reads: CASRRRAYF. CDR3 nucleotides: TGCGCCAGCAGGCGCAGGGCGTATTTT.

The chain employs TRBV30 and TRBJ2-5; D ambiguous. The CDR3 has 11 residues. V dropped 2 bases and J dropped 3 bases, with 4 bases sitting between them. Per germline, CDR1 GTSNPN and CDR2 SVGIG (reference sequence). CDR3: CAWSFKETQYF. The CDR3 coding sequence is TGTGCCTGGAGTTTTAAAGAGACCCAGTACTTC.

The rearrangement joins TRBV6-1 to TRBJ1-2, with a possible D match to TRBD1 (6 bases). Germline CDR1 reads MNHNS; CDR2 reads SASEGT. This CDR3 is 14 amino acids long. V lost 6 bases, J lost 4 bases, and 15 bases lay in between. The CDR3 here is CASSVDRIGYGYTF. The CDR3 DNA follows: TGTGCCAGCAGCGTCGACAGGATCGGCTATGGCTACACCTTC.

This rearrangement joins TRBV2 to TRBJ2-2, with TRBD2 as a possible D gene (6 bases). The CDR3 is made up of 15 amino acids. V was clipped by 0 bases and J by 4 bases, with 9 bases between them. Germline CDR1 reads SNHLY; CDR2 reads FYNNEI. CDR3 in DNA: TGTGCCAGCAGTGAAGCGCGGGGCCCCACCGGGGAGCTGTTTTTT. Residues: CASSEARGPTGELFF. Supplemented by reference TRBV2 and TRBJ2-2, the full variable domain reads EPEVTQTPSHQVTQMGQEVILRCVPISNHLYFYWYRQILGQKVEFLVSFYNNEISEKSEIFDDQFSVERPDGSNFTLKIRSTKLEDSAMYFCASSEARGPTGELFFGEGSRLTVL.

This clone was recorded once. This chain joins TRBV10-2 and TRBJ1-2; 10 bases are a match to TRBD1. This CDR3 region has 14 residues. V gave up 6 bases and J gave up 4 bases; unmatched junction bases: 5. The germline V gene has CDR1 WSHSY and CDR2 SAAADI. The CDR3 DNA follows: TGCGCCAGCAGACCGGGACAGGGGCTCTATGGCTACACCTTC. Its translation is CASRPGQGLYGYTF.

V usage is TRBV12-5 and J usage is TRBJ2-5; 9 nucleotides match TRBD1. The better agreement between TRBJ2-7 and the DNA end casts doubt on the J call. In germline, CDR1 is LGHNT, CDR2 FRNRAP. The CDR3 spans 14 residues. CDR3: CASGPPGQGGEQYF. DNA of the CDR3: TGTGCTAGTGGTCCACCGGGACAGGGTGGCGAGCAGTACTTC.

V and J are TRBV6-1 and TRBJ1-2; D is unresolved. Per germline, CDR1 MNHNS and CDR2 SASEGT. Trimming left V 5 bases short and J 2 bases short, with 12 bases between. The length of the CDR3 is 14 residues. CDR3 region: CASSLAGRNYGYTF. The DNA of the CDR3 is TGTGCCAGCAGTTTAGCGGGGAGAAACTATGGCTACACCTTC.

This clone was observed a single time. This chain uses TRBV2 with TRBJ2-2; perhaps TRBD2 as D (5 bases). The CDR3 extends over 15 amino acids. CDR1 and CDR2 (germline): SNHLY, FYNNEI. V shed 6 bases and J shed 4 bases, with 15 bases lying between them. The CDR3 region has the DNA TGTGCCAGCAGCCCCGACTCACGGGGCACCGGGGAGCTGTTTTTT. Its protein is CASSPDSRGTGELFF.

The chain recombines TRBV9 with TRBJ2-2; D might be TRBD2 (5 bases). This CDR3 comprises 16 residues. V was shortened by 0 bases and J by 0 bases, with 9 bases between the two germline ends. Germline CDR1 and CDR2: SGDLS and YYNGEE. The CDR3 loop reads CASSVVSGANTGELFF. CDR3 in DNA: TGTGCCAGCAGCGTAGTCAGCGGCGCGAACACCGGGGAGCTGTTTTTT. Full variable domain (remainder filled in from reference TRBV9 and TRBJ2-2): DSGVTQTPKHLITATGQRVTLRCSPRSGDLSVYWYQQSLDQGLQFLIQYYNGEERAKGNILERFSAQQFPDLHSELNLSSLELGDSALYFCASSVVSGANTGELFFGEGSRLTVL.

This chain uses TRBV19 with TRBJ1-4; 9 bases are a match to TRBD1. V was pared by 5 bases and J by 7 bases, with 5 bases of the junction left unmatched. This CDR3 comprises 14 residues. In germline, CDR1 is LNHDA, CDR2 SQIVND (reference sequence). Written as DNA, the CDR3 is TGTGCCAGTAGTCCGGACAGGGGCTCTGAAAAACTGTTTTTT. It yields the protein CASSPDRGSEKLFF.

This clone was detected only once. This chain uses TRBV28 with TRBJ2-5; no firm D call. The germline V and J ends were trimmed by 6 bases and 0 bases, with 8 bases remaining between them. The CDR3 length is 13 residues. Per the germline V gene, CDR1 is MDHEN and CDR2 is SYDVKM. The CDR3 sequence is CASSRGDQETQYF. The CDR3 DNA reads as TGTGCCAGCAGCCGCGGAGACCAAGAGACCCAGTACTTC.

This clone was observed a handful of times. The V call is TRBV20-1, the J call TRBJ1-4; no definite D call. The V end lost 3 bases, the J end lost 7 bases, and 3 bases lay between the germline ends. The germline V gene encodes CDR1 DFQATT and CDR2 SNEGSKA (reference sequence). CDR3 size: 10 residues. The CDR3 protein is CSASVEKLFF. DNA of the CDR3: TGCAGTGCTAGCGTTGAAAAACTGTTTTTT.

This clone appeared once. V gene TRBV5-6 combines with J gene TRBJ2-2; no definite D call. CDR1 is SGHDT, CDR2 YYEEEE, per germline. V shed 1 base and J shed 6 bases, with 4 bases lying between them. CDR3 size: 12 residues. CDR3 nucleotides: TGTGCCAGCAGCTTGTCCGCCGGGGAGCTGTTTTTT. Translating it yields CASSLSAGELFF.

The rearrangement links TRBV5-4 to TRBJ2-1; 11 bases align to TRBD2. The CDR3 has 16 amino acids. Germline trimming cut 0 bases from V and 8 bases from J; bases unmatched to any gene: 7. The germline V gene encodes CDR1 SGHNT and CDR2 YYREEE (reference sequence). This CDR3 is CASSLGNSGGVDEQFF. The DNA for the CDR3 is TGTGCCAGCAGCTTGGGGAATAGCGGGGGGGTTGATGAGCAGTTCTTC.

This clone was counted a few times. The chain carries TRBV19 and TRBJ2-3, with 12 bases identical to TRBD2. Per germline, CDR1 LNHDA and CDR2 SQIVND (reference sequence). The CDR3 sequence is 16 residues long. V lost 6 bases and J lost 5; bases outside the gene matches: 9. Here the CDR3 DNA reads TGTGCCAGTAGCCTGACGACTAGCGGGGGAAGAGATACGCAGTATTTT. Protein: CASSLTTSGGRDTQYF.